This T cell receptor (beta chain) was profiled in a study of cytomegalovirus exposure and HLA in healthy donors. On this clone itself: Its antigen is unknown.

Findings and caveats of the study: Some V segments, including TRBV6-2 and TRBV6-3, were excluded as indistinguishable. Later analysis suggested most CMV-associated TCR beta chains were HLA-restricted.

The PCR employed 60 Vbeta primers together with 13 Jbeta primers. Assay: immunoSEQ multiplex PCR; the TCRdb copy retains only in-frame clones and omits some. The data hold about 190,000 clones, with roughly 80% observed a single time. J lost 7 bases, V lost 2 bases, and 4 bases had no gene match. The CDR3 is made up of 14 amino acids. Per germline, CDR1 SEHNR and CDR2 FQNEAQ (reference sequence). V usage is TRBV7-9 and J usage is TRBJ1-5; 8 bases fit TRBD1. The sequencing sample was made of PBMCs. This TCR was recovered from a woman between 25 and 40 years old in good health and CMV-seropositive. CDR3: CASSLTGGGQPQHF. As DNA, the CDR3 is TGTGCCAGCAGCTTAACAGGGGGAGGCCAGCCCCAGCATTTT.